This T cell receptor beta chain was profiled in a study of a mutant IDH1 vaccine in newly diagnosed glioma. Across the whole study: Vaccination started 4-6 weeks after radiotherapy alone, or with temozolomide cycles. Before enrollment, the patients had been treated with radiotherapy alone, temozolomide alone, or both together. Most of them had received both.

Indicated time point: week 5, during vaccination. The study gave 300 ug of mutant IDH1 20-mer peptide per vaccine dose, with topical imiquimod. Germline assignment: CDR1 SGHAT and CDR2 FQNNGV. The V and J ends lost 4 bases and 5 bases respectively, with 20 bases between them. The CDR3 is 16 amino acids. This clone was recorded once. The antigen is unknown. The table came from immunoSEQ multiplex PCR; TCRdb's copy has only in-frame clones and leaves some out. The sample includes 11,000 or so clones, roughly 91% of them seen just once. The sequence was collected from a woman aged 40 to 55 with glioma. Some clones in this sample may be carry-over from other donors' samples. The chain carries TRBV11-2 and TRBJ1-2; D is perhaps TRBD1 (6 bases). The sequences come from PBMCs, collected from a glioma patient whose treatment included an IDH1 peptide vaccine. The chain's CDR3 is CASSSSKGGSRYGYTF. CDR3 in DNA: TGTGCCAGCAGCTCCAGTAAGGGGGGTTCTAGGTATGGCTACACCTTC.